These 25 T cell receptor beta chains came from one sample sequenced in a study of T cells in Graves' hyperthyroidism and ophthalmopathy. Using RNA transcripts as the source, TCR beta CDR3 regions were amplified. With the HTBI primer set, the TCR CDR3 went through a first round of RT-PCR. TCRdb processed the multiplex PCR reads anew with MiXCR; each CDR3 protein has one entry. The repertoire holds a few hundred thousand distinct CDR3 sequences, with around 16% as singletons. Sequenced sample: blood. The receptors were gathered from a young woman with Graves' hyperthyroidism that later progressed to Graves' ophthalmopathy.

The chain employs TRBV20-1 and TRBJ2-7, with 10 bases that match TRBD1. Germline CDR1 DFQATT, CDR2 SNEGSKA (reference sequence). The junction had 12 bases not matched to a gene; V was cut back by 2 bases and J by 5 bases. CDR3 length: 16 residues. The CDR3: CSARKTGTGVSDEQYF. The CDR3 nucleotides read TGCAGTGCTAGAAAAACCGGGACAGGGGTCAGCGACGAGCAGTACTTC.

This clonotype was seen at least ten times. The chain joins TRBV3-1 to TRBJ2-1; D is ambiguous. Trimming took off 4 bases at V and 6 bases at J, with 10 bases between the two ends. Germline V CDR1 and CDR2: LGHDT, YNNKEL (reference sequence). The CDR3 has 13 amino acids. CDR3 amino acids: CASSPLDPNEQFF. The CDR3 DNA follows: TGTGCCAGCAGCCCGCTCGACCCCAATGAGCAGTTCTTC.

The genes are TRBV9 and TRBJ2-1; the D gene is possibly TRBD2 (6 bases). Trimming removed 3 bases at V and 3 bases at J, with 16 bases between. The CDR3 contains 16 residues. Germline-derived CDR1 and CDR2 are SGDLS and YYNGEE. CDR3 residues: CASSDRLLANYNEQFF. The CDR3 DNA reads TGTGCCAGCAGCGACCGTCTCCTAGCGAACTACAATGAGCAGTTCTTC.

This clonotype was counted a few times. The rearrangement uses TRBV19 and TRBJ1-1; D possibly corresponds to TRBD1 (6 bases). The CDR3 is 14 amino acids. The germline V and J ends were trimmed by 7 bases and 0 bases, with 12 bases remaining between them. Germline CDR1 is LNHDA and CDR2 is SQIVND (reference sequence). CDR3 protein: CASMWTALNTEAFF. Written as DNA, the CDR3 is TGTGCCAGTATGTGGACAGCCTTGAACACTGAAGCTTTCTTT.

V and J are TRBV5-8 and TRBJ1-1; D is uncertain. Trimming cost V 2 bases and J 8 bases, with 13 bases left between them. The V gene's germline CDR1 is SGHTS and CDR2 YDEGEE. CDR3 length: 13 residues. CDR3 in amino acids: CASSFFSLSEAFF. The DNA of the CDR3 is TGTGCCAGCAGCTTTTTCTCCCTTTCCGAAGCTTTCTTT.

The chain uses TRBV4-1 and TRBJ2-7; 12 bases are shared with TRBD2. Per the germline V gene, CDR1 is MGHRA and CDR2 is YSYEKL. This CDR3 contains 16 residues. Germline trimming cut 6 bases from V and 2 bases from J; bases unmatched to any gene: 8. The CDR3 nucleotides are TGCGCCAGCAGACCTACCCTAGCGGGGGGGACCTACGAGCAGTACTTC. Residues: CASRPTLAGGTYEQYF.

This clonotype has a handful of counts. The rearrangement uses TRBV18 and TRBJ2-7; 7 bases agree with TRBD1. This CDR3 spans 15 amino acids. CDR1 KGHSH and CDR2 LQKENI come from the germline V gene. V lost 2 bases to trimming and J lost 2 bases; unmatched junction nucleotides: 6. This CDR3 is CASSPKGQGAYEQYF. In DNA, the CDR3 is TGTGCCAGCTCACCAAAGGGGCAGGGGGCCTACGAGCAGTACTTC.

At least ten counts were recorded for this clonotype. V and J are TRBV28 and TRBJ1-4; 7 nucleotides match TRBD1. In germline, CDR1 is MDHEN, CDR2 SYDVKM. V was pared by 4 bases and J by 5 bases, with 7 bases of the junction left unmatched. The CDR3 length is 15 residues. Here the CDR3 reads CASSSPGTVNEKLFF. CDR3 sequence (DNA): TGTGCCAGCAGTTCCCCCGGGACAGTGAATGAAAAACTGTTTTTT.

A single count supports this clonotype. The chain employs TRBV20-1 and TRBJ2-3, with 11 nucleotides matching TRBD2. Germline-derived CDR1 and CDR2 are DFQATT and SNEGSKA (reference sequence). The V segment lost 5 bases and the J segment 7 bases; nucleotides outside the gene matches: 17. The CDR3 sequence is 17 residues long. The CDR3, as DNA: TGCAGTGCTTACAGGACTAGCGGGCCCTCCCCTGAACATACGCAGTATTTT. Its translation: CSAYRTSGPSPEHTQYF.

The V and J genes are TRBV10-3 and TRBJ2-3, with D unclear. V lost 5 bases and J 4 bases, leaving 7 bases between the germline ends. Germline lookup yields CDR1 ENHRY and CDR2 SYGVKD. This CDR3 comprises 12 residues. The CDR3 is CAISSRADTQYF. The CDR3 bases are TGTGCCATCAGTTCCCGAGCAGATACGCAGTATTTT.

This clonotype has at least ten counts. The rearrangement uses TRBV12-3 or TRBV12-4 and TRBJ2-6, with D unclear. This CDR3 comprises 15 residues. V lost 2 bases, J lost 0 bases, and 5 bases lay in between. The CDR3: CASSLRVSGANVLTF. DNA for the CDR3: TGTGCCAGCAGTTTACGGGTCTCTGGGGCCAACGTCCTGACTTTC.

The chain uses TRBV20-1 and TRBJ2-7; a weak D match, TRBD2 (5 bases). V lost 1 base and J 4 bases, leaving 17 bases between the germline ends. The CDR3 is 15 amino acids. Germline CDR1 and CDR2: DFQATT and SNEGSKA (reference sequence). CDR3 region: CSARVGGYFNYEQYF. In DNA form, the CDR3 reads TGCAGTGCTAGAGTTGGCGGGTACTTCAATTACGAGCAGTACTTC.

This chain connects TRBV14 to TRBJ2-3; a weak D match, TRBD1 (5 bases). V was trimmed by 3 bases and J by 2 bases, leaving 12 bases between them. Germline V gives CDR1 SGHDN, CDR2 FVKESK. This CDR3 has 15 residues. Written as DNA, the CDR3 is TGTGCCAGCAGCCAGACAGCAATTTCCACAGATACGCAGTATTTT. Amino acids: CASSQTAISTDTQYF.

As regards this clonotype: This may arise from a read error, as a much more abundant clone is one base away. The rearrangement uses TRBV7-6 and TRBJ2-3; D uncertain. The V and J ends lost 5 bases and 0 bases respectively, with 12 bases between them. This CDR3 spans 15 amino acids. The germline CDR1 and CDR2 sequences are SGHVS and FNYEAQ. The CDR3 DNA sequence: TGTGCCAGCAGCGTCTGGACGGTCAGCACAGATACGCAGTATTTT. Its translation: CASSVWTVSTDTQYF.

Many counts were recorded for this clonotype. CDR3 coding DNA: TGTGCCAGCCGCCGCGGGGGAGCGGGGGAAGCAGATACGCAGTATTTT. It translates to CASRRGGAGEADTQYF. The chain links TRBV12-3 or TRBV12-4 to TRBJ2-3; TRBD2 agrees at 8 bases. The V and J ends lost 8 bases and 4 bases, in that order; junction bases with no gene match: 14. The CDR3 has 16 amino acids.

This clonotype has a count of ten or more. The chain couples TRBV7-9 to TRBJ2-5, with D perhaps being TRBD1 or TRBD2 (5 bases each). Per the germline V gene, CDR1 is SEHNR and CDR2 is FQNEAQ (reference sequence). The CDR3 length is 14 residues. V was cut by 2 bases and J by 4 bases, with 11 bases left in between. This CDR3 reads CASSLPPGRETQYF. CDR3 sequence (DNA): TGTGCCAGCAGCTTACCCCCGGGGCGAGAGACCCAGTACTTC.

J is TRBJ2-3 and V is TRBV6-2 or TRBV6-3; possible D gene TRBD1, 5 bases. This CDR3 has 13 residues. V dropped 7 bases and J dropped 10 bases, with 18 bases sitting between them. CDR1 is MNHEY and CDR2 is SVGEGT in the germline V gene. The CDR3 nucleotides are TGTGCCAGCAATTTGGGTCCAGGGTACGCGCAGTATTTT. Translating gives CASNLGPGYAQYF.

The CDR3 DNA reads TGTGCCAGCAGCCAAGGCGATAGGGAGAGCACTGAAGCTTTCTTT. Protein sequence: CASSQGDRESTEAFF. The chain uses TRBV4-2 and TRBJ1-1; no clear D gene. The CDR3 covers 15 residues. Germline assignment: CDR1 LGHNA and CDR2 YNFKEQ. Trimming took off 1 base at V and 4 bases at J, with 13 bases between the two ends.

V gene TRBV13 combines with J gene TRBJ1-1, with D possibly being TRBD1 (5 bases). With 0 bases removed from V and 11 bases from J, the gap between germline ends came to 19 bases. The CDR3 has 15 amino acids. The germline CDR1 and CDR2 sequences are PRHDT and FYEKMQ (reference sequence). CDR3 nucleotide sequence: TGTGCCAGCAGCTTAGGGCCGGGACCCATTACATGGGCTTTCTTT. Translation: CASSLGPGPITWAFF.

This clonotype was counted ten times or more. CDR3 residues: CASSSNRDRDPYEQYF. CDR3 coding DNA: TGTGCCAGCAGCTCCAACCGGGACAGGGACCCCTACGAGCAGTACTTC. The chain links TRBV7-8 to TRBJ2-7, with 9 bases lining up with TRBD1. V dropped 4 bases and J dropped 2; count of bases not matched to a gene: 9. The CDR3 covers 16 residues. Germline values: CDR1 SGHVS, CDR2 FQNEAQ.

This clonotype showed up many times. CDR3 nucleotide sequence: TGCAGTGCCCCGACACCTTCCACTGAAGCTTTCTTT. It specifies CSAPTPSTEAFF. This chain connects TRBV20-1 to TRBJ1-1; D unresolved. With 6 bases removed from V and 4 bases from J, the gap between germline ends came to 12 bases. CDR3 length: 12 residues. Germline loops: CDR1 DFQATT, CDR2 SNEGSKA (reference sequence).

This clonotype was recorded a few times. The chain recombines TRBV5-4 with TRBJ2-3, with 8 bases lining up with TRBD1. This CDR3 is 19 amino acids long. V trimming: 2 bases; J trimming: 2 bases; junction bases outside the gene matches: 16. From germline, CDR1 is SGHNT and CDR2 YYREEE (reference sequence). Here the CDR3 DNA reads TGTGCCAGCAGCTTTGCGGGACAGGAGGTTGTCCAATACACAGATACGCAGTATTTT. It yields the protein CASSFAGQEVVQYTDTQYF.

This clonotype was counted at least ten times. The chain has TRBV10-3 and TRBJ1-6; a possible D gene is TRBD1 (6 bases). This CDR3 is built from 13 residues. CDR1 is ENHRY and CDR2 is SYGVKD in the germline V gene. Trimming stripped 7 bases from V and 10 bases from J, with 14 bases between. CDR3 protein: CAITLGAQSPLHF. As DNA, the CDR3 is TGTGCCATCACCCTGGGGGCGCAATCACCCCTCCACTTT.

V and J are TRBV12-3 or TRBV12-4 and TRBJ2-5; weak D call: TRBD2 (6 bases). V was trimmed by 6 bases and J by 5 bases, leaving 22 bases between them. The CDR3 has 16 amino acids. DNA of the CDR3: TGTGCCAGCAGCCCGCCCCGTTTAGGGAGGAAGGAGACCCAGTACTTC. This codes for CASSPPRLGRKETQYF.

In nucleotides, the CDR3 is TGTGCCAGCAGTTGGACAGGGGATCGCACTGAAGCTTTCTTT. Protein: CASSWTGDRTEAFF. The J gene is TRBJ1-1, the V gene TRBV12-3 or TRBV12-4; 9 bases match TRBD1. The CDR3 loop spans 14 amino acids. After removal of 4 bases from V and 4 bases from J, the junction contained 4 bases not matched to a gene.